These 32 T cell receptor beta chains share one sample of origin, sequenced in a study of blood T cell repertoires in COVID-19 (dated by TCRdb to 2018 to 2020). To prepare the library, the immunoSEQ multiplex PCR assay was applied. TCRdb mirrors the immuneACCESS table, restricted to in-frame sequences. Some clones are absent from its copies; in checked studies, under half trace to an unresolved V gene, and the reason for the others is unknown. The sample includes approximately 380,000 clones, with more than 85% observed a single time. The ten largest clones take up 0.86% of the sample. The sequenced material came from PBMCs or T cells enriched from blood (not recorded which). Receptors originate from a middle-aged woman who had been exposed to COVID-19.

This chain connects TRBV9 to TRBJ1-1, with D perhaps matching TRBD1 (5 bases). The V end lost 4 bases, the J end lost 4 bases, and 17 bases lay between the germline ends. This CDR3 contains 15 residues. CDR1 and CDR2 from the germline V gene are SGDLS and YYNGEE. CDR3 coding DNA: TGTGCCAGCAGCAATAACTTAGGGCAGGGCACTGAAGCTTTCTTT. Translating it yields CASSNNLGQGTEAFF.

V usage is TRBV18 and J usage is TRBJ1-1; D unresolved. Germline lookup yields CDR1 KGHSH and CDR2 LQKENI. The CDR3 totals 15 residues. The V end was cut by 2 bases, the J end by 4 bases, with 14 bases between. The CDR3 DNA reads TGTGCCAGCTCACCAATAGACACAAGCCCCACTGAAGCTTTCTTT. Protein sequence: CASSPIDTSPTEAFF.

This clone was counted a single time. This chain joins TRBV5-1 and TRBJ1-2, with 7 bases fitting TRBD1. CDR3 length: 14 residues. Germline CDR1 is SGHRS and CDR2 is YFSETQ. Losses at the gene ends were 2 bases for V and 8 bases for J; bases not matched to a gene: 9. CDR3: CASSLPGQSRGYTF. The CDR3 coding sequence is TGCGCCAGCAGCTTACCGGGACAGTCGAGGGGCTACACCTTC.

The V gene is TRBV7-2, the J gene TRBJ1-4; no clear D gene. Germline V CDR1 and CDR2: SGHTA, FQGNSA. V was pared by 5 bases and J by 3 bases, with 16 bases between. This CDR3 is built from 16 residues. Written as DNA, the CDR3 is TGTGCCAGCAGCGTCGGGCCTCAGGAGGCTAATGAAAAACTGTTTTTT. The encoded protein is CASSVGPQEANEKLFF.

This clone was seen just once. The rearrangement links TRBV29-1 to TRBJ2-1; TRBD1 matches 7 bases. The CDR3 is 16 residues long. Germline V CDR1 and CDR2: SQVTM, ANQGSEA. The ends lost 0 bases at V and 3 bases at J; junction bases unmatched: 8. The CDR3 DNA is TGCAGCGTTGAAGATCAAGGCAGGGGGATCTACAATGAGCAGTTCTTC. This gives the protein CSVEDQGRGIYNEQFF.

V is TRBV24-1 and J is TRBJ2-1; TRBD2 might be the D (6 bases). The CDR3 covers 14 residues. Germline CDR1 reads KGHDR; CDR2 reads SFDVKD. V lost 10 bases and J lost 5, with 17 bases in between. This CDR3 is CATSTSRGNNEQFF. Written as DNA, the CDR3 is TGTGCCACTAGCACGAGTCGGGGGAACAATGAGCAGTTCTTC.

The chain uses TRBV19 and TRBJ1-3; D is undetermined. This CDR3 contains 14 residues. Deletions cut 5 bases from V and 1 base from J, with 9 bases between. CDR1 and CDR2 (germline): LNHDA, SQIVND (reference sequence). CDR3 sequence reads: CASSERRSGNTIYF. CDR3 in DNA: TGTGCCAGTAGTGAGCGGCGTTCTGGAAACACCATATATTTT.

V gene TRBV27 combines with J gene TRBJ2-7, with TRBD2 matching over 7 bases. The CDR3 is made up of 14 amino acids. V trimming: 5 bases; J trimming: 0 bases; junction bases outside the gene matches: 4. The germline CDR1 and CDR2 sequences are MNHEY and SMNVEV (reference sequence). Here the CDR3 DNA reads TGTGCCAGCAGTCGGACTAGTGTCTCCTACGAGCAGTACTTC. Translated: CASSRTSVSYEQYF.

The chain recombines TRBV30 with TRBJ1-5; D remains unclear. V gave up 5 bases and J gave up 3 bases, with 11 bases separating them. The germline V gene has CDR1 GTSNPN and CDR2 SVGIG (reference sequence). This CDR3 comprises 13 residues. CDR3 sequence: CAWQGGDNQPQHF. The CDR3 nucleotides are TGTGCCTGGCAAGGCGGTGACAATCAGCCCCAGCATTTT. The whole variable domain, remainder taken from reference TRBV30 and TRBJ1-5, is SQTIHQWPATLVQPVGSPLSLECTVEGTSNPNLYWYRQAAGRGLQLLFYSVGIGQISSEVPQNLSASRPQDRQFILSSKKLLLSDSGFYLCAWQGGDNQPQHFGDGTRLSIL.

CDR3 bases: TGTGCCAGCAGTTCTCGCGGCTCCTACAATGAGCAGTTCTTC. Its translation: CASSSRGSYNEQFF. This sequence joins TRBV6-5 and TRBJ2-1; D gene uncertain. CDR1 MNHEY and CDR2 SVGAGI come from the germline V gene. CDR3 size: 14 residues. V lost 4 bases and J lost 0, with 7 bases in between.

This chain joins TRBV10-3 and TRBJ1-3; tentatively, D is TRBD1 (6 bases). Germline values: CDR1 ENHRY, CDR2 SYGVKD. There are 14 residues in the CDR3. V shed 3 bases and J shed 2 bases, with 8 bases lying between them. CDR3 sequence: CAISDPGAGNTIYF. CDR3 nucleotide sequence: TGTGCCATCAGTGACCCAGGGGCTGGAAACACCATATATTTT.

This chain joins TRBV5-6 and TRBJ1-5; 10 nucleotides line up with TRBD1. The trim removed 4 bases at V and 4 bases at J, leaving 2 bases unmatched. The length of the CDR3 is 14 residues. From germline, CDR1 is SGHDT and CDR2 YYEEEE. The CDR3 bases are TGTGCCAGCAGCGACAGGGGGCTAAATCAGCCCCAGCATTTT. This sequence encodes CASSDRGLNQPQHF.

The chain uses TRBV9 and TRBJ2-1; D is possibly TRBD2 (6 bases). Germline lookup yields CDR1 SGDLS and CDR2 YYNGEE. V gave up 4 bases and J gave up 7 bases, with 9 bases separating them. The CDR3 sequence is 12 residues long. The CDR3 loop reads CASSPSGNEQFF. Here the CDR3 DNA reads TGTGCCAGCAGCCCCAGCGGGAATGAGCAGTTCTTC.

The rearrangement links TRBV30 to TRBJ2-5; 9 bases agree with TRBD1. Germline V gene sequence: CDR1 GTSNPN, CDR2 SVGIG (reference sequence). The CDR3 has 14 residues. Trimming at V came to 1 base and at J to 8 bases, leaving 8 bases not matched to a gene. CDR3 nucleotides: TGTGCCTGGAGTGGGGCGGGACAGGGAATTACCCAGTACTTC. Its protein is CAWSGAGQGITQYF.

V usage is TRBV27 and J usage is TRBJ1-1; 8 nucleotides match TRBD1. The germline V gene has CDR1 MNHEY and CDR2 SMNVEV (reference sequence). The CDR3 has 17 residues. V shed 6 bases and J 0 bases; nucleotides not matched to a gene: 12. The CDR3 loop is CASRPRAGGFLNTEAFF. The DNA for the CDR3 is TGTGCCAGCAGACCTAGAGCAGGGGGCTTCCTGAACACTGAAGCTTTCTTT.

Comments on this clone: Other DNA sequences in the same sample also yield this CDR3. The rearrangement uses TRBV4-3 and TRBJ1-1; 10 bases match TRBD1. Losses at the gene ends were 0 bases for V and 4 bases for J; bases not matched to a gene: 2. The CDR3 covers 15 residues. CDR1 is LGHNA and CDR2 is YSLEER in the germline V gene. The CDR3, as DNA: TGCGCCAGCAGCCAAGATCGGGACAGGGGCACTGAAGCTTTCTTT. Its translation: CASSQDRDRGTEAFF.

The chain employs TRBV9 and TRBJ2-1; 7 bases are shared with TRBD2. Germline loops: CDR1 SGDLS, CDR2 YYNGEE. The ends lost 4 bases at V and 2 bases at J; junction bases unmatched: 12. The CDR3 runs to 17 residues. The CDR3 reads CASSSHLAGSTYNEQFF. As DNA, the CDR3 is TGTGCCAGCAGCTCACACTTAGCGGGCTCAACCTACAATGAGCAGTTCTTC.

J is TRBJ1-1 and V is TRBV7-2; TRBD1 is a possible D gene (5 bases). V lost 5 bases and J 3 bases, leaving 10 bases between the germline ends. CDR1 is SGHTA, CDR2 FQGNSA, per germline. The CDR3 has 13 residues. DNA for the CDR3: TGTGCCAGCAGCCTCAGGGTCGACACTGAAGCTTTCTTT. It translates to CASSLRVDTEAFF.

This chain uses TRBV19 with TRBJ2-3, with 12 bases lining up with TRBD2. The length of the CDR3 is 15 residues. Germline lookup yields CDR1 LNHDA and CDR2 SQIVND (reference sequence). The junction had 7 bases not matched to a gene; V was cut back by 7 bases and J by 5 bases. The CDR3 reads CASIQTSGGGDTQYF. CDR3 sequence (DNA): TGTGCCAGTATCCAGACTAGCGGGGGTGGAGATACGCAGTATTTT.

The V gene is TRBV5-1, the J gene TRBJ2-7, with a tentative D call TRBD1 (5 bases). Germline loops: CDR1 SGHRS, CDR2 YFSETQ. The CDR3 runs 14 residues. With 3 bases removed from V and 1 base from J, the gap between germline ends came to 11 bases. The CDR3 DNA is TGCGCCAGCAGCTCGTCGACAGTTTCCTACGAGCAGTACTTC. As protein: CASSSSTVSYEQYF. The variable domain in full, with the rest retrieved from reference TRBV5-1 and TRBJ2-7, is KAGVTQTPRYLIKTRGQQVTLSCSPISGHRSVSWYQQTPGQGLQFLFEYFSETQRNKGNFPGRFSGRQFSNSRSEMNVSTLELGDSALYLCASSSSTVSYEQYFGPGTRLTVT.

This chain joins TRBV19 and TRBJ2-1, with 14 bases that match TRBD2. This CDR3 has 16 amino acids. Looked up from germline, CDR1 is LNHDA and CDR2 is SQIVND (reference sequence). With V trimmed by 2 bases and J by 5 bases, 2 bases remained unmatched. In DNA, the CDR3 is TGTGCCAGTAGTATAAGACTAGCGGGAGGGAACAATGAGCAGTTCTTC. Amino acids: CASSIRLAGGNNEQFF. The entire variable domain, with the rest obtained from reference TRBV19 and TRBJ2-1, is as follows: DGGITQSPKYLFRKEGQNVTLSCEQNLNHDAMYWYRQDPGQGLRLIYYSQIVNDFQKGDIAEGYSVSREKKESFPLTVTSAQKNPTAFYLCASSIRLAGGNNEQFFGPGTRLTVL.

The chain combines TRBV13 with TRBJ2-4; TRBD2 agrees at 8 bases. Per germline, CDR1 PRHDT and CDR2 FYEKMQ (reference sequence). The CDR3 is 17 amino acids. V was clipped by 5 bases and J by 3 bases; unmatched bases: 12. The chain's CDR3 is CASSARAGGIDKNIQYF. The CDR3 nucleotides are TGTGCCAGCAGCGCCCGGGCGGGGGGTATTGACAAAAACATTCAGTACTTC.

This chain joins TRBV2 and TRBJ2-5; tentative D call: TRBD2 (5 bases). V lost 8 bases, J lost 0 bases, and 10 bases lay in between. Germline loops: CDR1 SNHLY, CDR2 FYNNEI. This CDR3 comprises 13 residues. In DNA form, the CDR3 reads TGTGCCAGCGAGCGGAGCTACCAAGAGACCCAGTACTTC. It codes for CASERSYQETQYF.

The genes are TRBV18 and TRBJ2-7; 7 nucleotides align to TRBD1. Unmatched junction bases numbered 7, after V lost 5 bases and J lost 3 bases. The CDR3 runs to 14 residues. CDR1 is KGHSH and CDR2 is LQKENI in the germline V gene. The CDR3 protein is CASSAKQGNYEQYF. The CDR3, as DNA: TGTGCCAGCTCAGCCAAACAGGGGAACTACGAGCAGTACTTC.

There are a few counts of this clone. The rearrangement joins TRBV5-8 to TRBJ2-7; 7 bases align to TRBD2. Germline trimming cut 4 bases from V and 3 bases from J; bases unmatched to any gene: 16. CDR1 is SGHTS, CDR2 YDEGEE, per germline. CDR3 length equals 17 residues. Here the CDR3 DNA reads TGTGCCAGCAGCCTTACATCCACTGGGAGGGGATTCTACGAGCAGTACTTC. It translates to CASSLTSTGRGFYEQYF.

The chain recombines TRBV7-8 with TRBJ2-7; TRBD2 aligns across 8 bases. The CDR3 has 19 amino acids. Germline V gives CDR1 SGHVS, CDR2 FQNEAQ. J lost 6 bases, V lost 4 bases, and 23 bases had no gene match. The CDR3 coding sequence is TGTGCCAGCAGCTACTCCGGGACAAATGTACTAGCGGCGGGGGCCGAGCAGTACTTC. Its translation is CASSYSGTNVLAAGAEQYF.

The chain has TRBV30 and TRBJ2-7; tentatively, D is TRBD1 (6 bases). The CDR3 is 13 amino acids. Germline CDR1 GTSNPN, CDR2 SVGIG (reference sequence). V gave up 5 bases and J gave up 7 bases, with 18 bases separating them. CDR3 sequence reads: CAWPPGQRGEQYF. CDR3 in DNA: TGTGCCTGGCCACCGGGACAAAGGGGGGAGCAGTACTTC.

This chain links TRBV5-4 with TRBJ1-6; 8 positions agree with TRBD1. Germline V gene lookup returns CDR1 SGHNT and CDR2 YYREEE (reference sequence). This CDR3 has 14 amino acids. The V gene end was trimmed by 3 bases and the J gene end by 11 bases; junction bases not matched to a gene: 7. The chain's CDR3 is CASSYGQGWTPLHF. CDR3 sequence (DNA): TGTGCCAGCAGCTACGGACAGGGATGGACACCCCTCCACTTT.

The CDR3: CASRGVASGRSEQFF. As DNA, the CDR3 is TGTGCCAGCAGAGGCGTTGCTAGCGGGAGAAGTGAGCAGTTCTTC. The genes are TRBV6-5 and TRBJ2-1, with 10 bases fitting TRBD2. Germline V gene sequence: CDR1 MNHEY, CDR2 SVGAGI. Trimming at V came to 6 bases and at J to 9 bases, leaving 11 bases not matched to a gene. CDR3 length: 15 residues.

This chain connects TRBV30 to TRBJ2-2; 8 bases line up with TRBD1. This CDR3 has 18 residues. The ends lost 3 bases at V and 4 bases at J; junction bases unmatched: 16. Germline V gene lookup returns CDR1 GTSNPN and CDR2 SVGIG (reference sequence). The CDR3 sequence is CAWSARWTGTFGTGELFF. CDR3 coding DNA: TGTGCCTGGAGCGCACGATGGACAGGGACGTTTGGCACCGGGGAGCTGTTTTTT.

The rearrangement joins TRBV7-2 to TRBJ1-1; tentatively, D is TRBD1 (6 bases). V gave up 3 bases and J gave up 4 bases, with 12 bases separating them. The CDR3 runs 14 residues. Per the germline V gene, CDR1 is SGHTA and CDR2 is FQGNSA. The CDR3 loop is CASSLDSRSTEAFF. As DNA, the CDR3 is TGTGCCAGCAGCTTGGACAGTCGAAGCACTGAAGCTTTCTTT.

The chain uses TRBV11-2 and TRBJ2-1; 9 bases line up with TRBD1. Germline assignment: CDR1 SGHAT and CDR2 FQNNGV. The CDR3 has 13 amino acids. V trimming: 4 bases; J trimming: 9 bases; junction bases outside the gene matches: 4. The CDR3 region is CASSSGTGTEQFF. For the CDR3, the DNA is TGTGCCAGCAGCTCCGGGACAGGGACTGAGCAGTTCTTC.